This entry concerns a single T cell receptor (beta chain). The antigen is not known. The data derive from a study of T-cell memory formation after mild COVID-19. As for the study in general: TCR clusters were largely donor specific.

Whole-study results and caveats: Whereas later expanders leaned CD4+, clones contracting day 15 to 85 showed a balanced CD4/CD8 makeup. In pre-infection memory, a portion of responding clones appeared, which suggested that cross-reactive memory joined.

Germline-derived CDR1 and CDR2 are SNHLY and FYNNEI. V lost 6 bases to trimming and J lost 3 bases, with 12 bases between them. This CDR3 is built from 14 residues. Constant-segment primers and 5'RACE yielded cDNA libraries for TCR alpha and TCR beta, each carrying sample barcodes and UMIs. TCRdb reprocessed the 5' RACE reads via MiXCR and lists one record per CDR3 protein. The table has approximately 250,000 distinct CDR3 sequences, 16% seen once; the top ten hold more than 20%. The chain joins TRBV2 to TRBJ1-5, with D perhaps TRBD1 (6 bases). This receptor was identified in a man aged 18-30 years who had mild COVID-19 (a few samples of this study predate the infection). Cell type and time point are not known. The sequenced material came from PBMCs or a T cell subset sorted from them (not recorded which). Here the CDR3 DNA reads TGTGCCAGCAGGGGTCGACAGGTCAATCAGCCCCAGCATTTT. Protein: CASRGRQVNQPQHF.